Shown below are 25 T cell receptor beta chains from a single sample sequenced in a study of technical replicates of blood from several donors. The method was immunoSEQ multiplex PCR; TCRdb's version includes in-frame clones alone and lacks a portion of them. The profile shows approximately 58,000 clones, roughly 84% of them singletons. Sequenced: PBMCs. The receptors come from a human donor in good health. Some clones in this sample may be carry-over from other donors' samples.

The chain carries TRBV4-3 and TRBJ2-2, with 8 bases fitting TRBD2. V lost 3 bases to trimming and J lost 2 bases; unmatched junction nucleotides: 2. From germline, CDR1 is LGHNA and CDR2 YSLEER. There are 15 residues in the CDR3. The CDR3 nucleotides read TGCGCCAGCAGCCATAGCGGGACAAACACCGGGGAGCTGTTTTTT. Encoded protein: CASSHSGTNTGELFF.

The chain couples TRBV7-2 to TRBJ2-7; possible D gene TRBD2, 6 bases. Germline-derived CDR1 and CDR2 are SGHTA and FQGNSA. The CDR3 runs to 16 residues. V was pared by 3 bases and J by 0 bases, with 15 bases between. CDR3 nucleotides: TGTGCCAGCAGCTTTGCAGTCGGTAGCGGCTCCTACGAGCAGTACTTC. This encodes CASSFAVGSGSYEQYF.

The chain links TRBV30 to TRBJ1-1; D is undetermined. Germline lookup yields CDR1 GTSNPN and CDR2 SVGIG (reference sequence). Trimming took 3 bases from V and 1 from J, leaving 6 bases between them. This CDR3 contains 12 residues. The CDR3 DNA reads as TGTGCCTGGAGGGGCTCGAACACTGAAGCTTTCTTT. It yields the protein CAWRGSNTEAFF. Supplemented by reference TRBV30 and TRBJ1-1, the full variable domain reads SQTIHQWPATLVQPVGSPLSLECTVEGTSNPNLYWYRQAAGRGLQLLFYSVGIGQISSEVPQNLSASRPQDRQFILSSKKLLLSDSGFYLCAWRGSNTEAFFGQGTRLTVV.

This chain links TRBV5-5 with TRBJ1-3; possible D gene TRBD1, 5 bases. Between the trimmed V and J ends, which lost 1 base and 0 bases, there was a span of 11 bases. Per germline, CDR1 SGHKS and CDR2 YYEKEE (reference sequence). CDR3 size: 16 residues. The CDR3 region is CASSLRTGGSGNTIYF. The CDR3 nucleotides read TGTGCCAGCAGCTTGCGTACGGGGGGCTCTGGAAACACCATATATTTT.

V is TRBV6-5 and J is TRBJ1-5; 10 bases match TRBD1. Germline assignment: CDR1 MNHEY and CDR2 SVGAGI. Trimming cost V 4 bases and J 6 bases; bases outside gene matches: 6. The CDR3 is 15 residues long. CDR3 DNA: TGTGCCAGCAGTTCCTCCGGGACAGGGGTTCAGCCCCAGCATTTT. It is translated as CASSSSGTGVQPQHF.

Only one count was recorded for this clone. The rearrangement links TRBV5-1 to TRBJ2-7; D is uncertain. V was cut by 0 bases and J by 4 bases, with 5 bases left in between. CDR1 and CDR2 (germline): SGHRS, YFSETQ. This CDR3 region has 12 residues. The CDR3 reads CASSLDQYEQYF. The CDR3 DNA follows: TGCGCCAGCAGCTTGGACCAGTACGAGCAGTACTTC.

The chain combines TRBV5-4 with TRBJ2-6; 9 bases match TRBD2. Trimming removed 0 bases from V and 2 bases from J; junction bases left unmatched: 3. CDR3 length equals 17 residues. Germline V gene sequence: CDR1 SGHNT, CDR2 YYREEE (reference sequence). In DNA form, the CDR3 reads TGTGCCAGCAGCTTGGGCGGGAGGGTTGCTGGGGCCAACGTCCTGACTTTC. Its translation: CASSLGGRVAGANVLTF.

This chain uses TRBV5-1 with TRBJ1-2, with D possibly TRBD1 on 5 matching bases. The V and J ends lost 0 bases and 4 bases respectively, with 10 bases between them. Germline values: CDR1 SGHRS, CDR2 YFSETQ. The CDR3 is made up of 14 amino acids. The CDR3 DNA is TGCGCCAGCAGCTTGGAGGCCGGGGGCTATGGCTACACCTTC. It encodes CASSLEAGGYGYTF.

The rearrangement uses TRBV7-9 and TRBJ2-7; D gene uncertain. CDR1 SEHNR and CDR2 FQNEAQ come from the germline V gene (reference sequence). Trimming cost V 1 base and J 5 bases, with 6 bases left between them. The CDR3 spans 12 residues. As DNA, the CDR3 is TGTGCCAGCAGCTTAGATGTCGACGAGCAGTACTTC. This encodes CASSLDVDEQYF.

A single count supports this clone. The chain links TRBV5-1 to TRBJ2-7; D uncertain. The CDR3 runs 13 residues. Per the germline V gene, CDR1 is SGHRS and CDR2 is YFSETQ. Trimming shortened V by 0 bases and J by 2 bases, and 6 bases separated the two germline ends. CDR3 DNA sequence: TGCGCCAGCAGCTTGGGTCTTACCTACGAGCAGTACTTC. This sequence encodes CASSLGLTYEQYF.

This chain joins TRBV2 and TRBJ1-5; the D is unclear. CDR3 length equals 16 residues. The V and J ends lost 6 bases and 2 bases respectively, with 17 bases between them. Germline V gene lookup returns CDR1 SNHLY and CDR2 FYNNEI. The CDR3 nucleotides are TGTGCCAGCAGGAGCCCCGGACTTGGGGGCAATCAGCCCCAGCATTTT. Amino acid sequence: CASRSPGLGGNQPQHF.

This clone was seen a single time. The chain employs TRBV4-1 and TRBJ2-7; TRBD2 agrees at 7 bases. CDR1 is MGHRA and CDR2 is YSYEKL in the germline V gene. V shed 4 bases, J shed 6 bases, and the junction held 9 bases outside the gene matches. The CDR3 totals 14 residues. The CDR3 sequence: CASSPTWWEGEQYF. In DNA, the CDR3 is TGCGCCAGCAGCCCTACTTGGTGGGAGGGCGAGCAGTACTTC.

The table lists this clone with a count of one. V usage is TRBV5-1 and J usage is TRBJ2-3, with TRBD2 as a possible D gene (7 bases). In germline, CDR1 is SGHRS, CDR2 YFSETQ. The CDR3 loop spans 13 amino acids. V lost 4 bases to trimming and J lost 4 bases, with 10 bases between them. The CDR3 spells CASSPGGPDTQYF. CDR3 nucleotides: TGCGCCAGCAGCCCGGGGGGCCCAGATACGCAGTATTTT. The full variable domain, with the rest looked up from reference TRBV5-1 and TRBJ2-3, is KAGVTQTPRYLIKTRGQQVTLSCSPISGHRSVSWYQQTPGQGLQFLFEYFSETQRNKGNFPGRFSGRQFSNSRSEMNVSTLELGDSALYLCASSPGGPDTQYFGPGTRLTVL.

The V and J genes are TRBV6-6 and TRBJ2-7, with 12 bases fitting TRBD2. Germline CDR1 and CDR2: MNHNY and SVGAGI (reference sequence). With V trimmed by 6 bases and J by 9 bases, 9 bases remained unmatched. The CDR3 has 14 amino acids. CDR3 loop: CASRPTSGGPPQYF. The CDR3 DNA reads TGTGCCAGCAGACCTACTAGCGGGGGGCCGCCGCAGTACTTC.

V usage is TRBV7-9 and J usage is TRBJ1-5; unclear D gene. The germline V and J ends were trimmed by 4 bases and 7 bases, with 17 bases remaining between them. The CDR3 spans 15 residues. In germline, CDR1 is SEHNR, CDR2 FQNEAQ (reference sequence). DNA for the CDR3: TGTGCCAGCAGCTCCGGGGAACACCCCAGGCAGCCCCAGCATTTT. The encoded protein is CASSSGEHPRQPQHF.

The CDR3, as DNA: TGTGCCAGCAGCCAGGGACTAGTTAACGAGCAGTACTTC. Its protein product is CASSQGLVNEQYF. The chain recombines TRBV11-2 with TRBJ2-7; 8 bases align to TRBD2. From germline, CDR1 is SGHAT and CDR2 FQNNGV. The CDR3 runs to 13 residues. The V and J ends lost 5 bases and 5 bases, in that order; junction bases with no gene match: 5.

This chain links TRBV4-2 with TRBJ2-2; D possibly corresponds to TRBD2 (6 bases). Trimming took 1 base from V and 7 from J, leaving 16 bases between them. Germline CDR1 is LGHNA and CDR2 is YNFKEQ. The CDR3 extends over 16 amino acids. CDR3 loop: CASSQVATFGGGELFF. DNA for the CDR3: TGTGCCAGCAGCCAAGTCGCGACCTTCGGGGGCGGGGAGCTGTTTTTT.

This chain links TRBV5-1 with TRBJ2-5, with TRBD1 matching 11 bases. Germline values: CDR1 SGHRS, CDR2 YFSETQ. V was pared by 0 bases and J by 4 bases, with 2 bases of the junction left unmatched. This CDR3 region has 15 residues. The CDR3 loop is CASSLVGTGGETQYF. The CDR3 DNA reads TGCGCCAGCAGCTTGGTAGGGACAGGGGGAGAGACCCAGTACTTC.

The chain employs TRBV11-2 and TRBJ2-3; D is undetermined. V lost 1 base to trimming and J lost 4 bases, with 9 bases between them. The CDR3 is 14 residues long. The germline gives CDR1 SGHAT, CDR2 FQNNGV. In DNA, the CDR3 is TGTGCCAGCAGCTTAGGCGGTTTGGCAGATACGCAGTATTTT. Amino acids: CASSLGGLADTQYF.

This clone appeared once. The V and J genes are TRBV19 and TRBJ2-7; 9 bases map to TRBD2. Unmatched junction bases numbered 4, after V lost 3 bases and J lost 4 bases. Germline CDR1 and CDR2: LNHDA and SQIVND (reference sequence). CDR3 length: 14 amino acids. The CDR3 sequence: CASSISGSRYEQYF. CDR3 nucleotides: TGTGCCAGTAGTATTAGCGGGAGCAGGTACGAGCAGTACTTC. Supplemented by reference TRBV19 and TRBJ2-7, the full variable domain reads DGGITQSPKYLFRKEGQNVTLSCEQNLNHDAMYWYRQDPGQGLRLIYYSQIVNDFQKGDIAEGYSVSREKKESFPLTVTSAQKNPTAFYLCASSISGSRYEQYFGPGTRLTVT.

The chain carries TRBV5-1 and TRBJ2-3; D call uncertain. CDR3 size: 12 residues. Germline lookup yields CDR1 SGHRS and CDR2 YFSETQ. Trimming took off 6 bases at V and 3 bases at J, with 8 bases between the two ends. CDR3 bases: TGCGCCAGCAAGATCAGTACAGATACGCAGTATTTT. This gives the protein CASKISTDTQYF.

CDR3 DNA sequence: TGTGCCAGCAGCTTAGGGGGGGCTGAAGCTTTCTTT. This sequence encodes CASSLGGAEAFF. The genes are TRBV7-3 and TRBJ1-1; perhaps TRBD1 as D (5 bases). CDR1 is SGHTA, CDR2 FQGTGA, per germline. The CDR3 contains 12 residues. V lost 2 bases and J 6 bases, leaving 7 bases between the germline ends.

The gene calls are TRBV18 and TRBJ2-1, with D maybe TRBD2 (6 bases). CDR1 is KGHSH and CDR2 is LQKENI in the germline V gene. Trimming removed 3 bases from V and 8 bases from J, with 14 bases in between. CDR3 size: 14 residues. For the CDR3, the DNA is TGTGCCAGCTCACCTATGGTCAGGGAGGATGAGCAGTTCTTC. This encodes CASSPMVREDEQFF.

The DNA of the CDR3 is TGTGCCAGCAGCGTGGCGGGAGCGACGAGCACAGATACGCAGTATTTT. This sequence encodes CASSVAGATSTDTQYF. The J gene is TRBJ2-3, the V gene TRBV9; 7 bases line up with TRBD2. The CDR3 covers 16 residues. V dropped 2 bases and J dropped 0; count of bases not matched to a gene: 6. Germline V lookup: CDR1 SGDLS, CDR2 YYNGEE.

The rearrangement links TRBV25-1 to TRBJ1-5; perhaps TRBD1 as D (5 bases). This CDR3 region has 13 residues. Deletions cut 7 bases from V and 3 bases from J, with 10 bases between. Germline CDR1 and CDR2: MGHDK and SYGVNS. DNA for the CDR3: TGTGCCAGCACGGGGGGGACCAATCAGCCCCAGCATTTT. This gives the protein CASTGGTNQPQHF.